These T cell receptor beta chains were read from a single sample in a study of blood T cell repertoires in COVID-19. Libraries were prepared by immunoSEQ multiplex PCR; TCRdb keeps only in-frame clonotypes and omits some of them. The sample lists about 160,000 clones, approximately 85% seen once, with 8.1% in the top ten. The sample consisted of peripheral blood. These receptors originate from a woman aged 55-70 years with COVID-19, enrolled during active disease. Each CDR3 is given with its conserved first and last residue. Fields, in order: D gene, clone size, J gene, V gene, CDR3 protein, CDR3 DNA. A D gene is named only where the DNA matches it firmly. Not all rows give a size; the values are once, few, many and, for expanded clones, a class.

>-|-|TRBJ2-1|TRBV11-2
CASSGAYNEQFF
TGTGCCAGCAGCGGGGCGTACAATGAGCAGTTCTTC
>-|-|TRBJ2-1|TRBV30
CAWSVGLASYNEQFF
TGTGCCTGGAGTGTAGGGCTAGCCTCCTACAATGAGCAGTTCTTC
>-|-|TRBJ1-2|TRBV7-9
CASSSLSRTVYGYTF
TGTGCCAGCAGCTCACTATCGCGGACAGTCTATGGCTACACCTTC
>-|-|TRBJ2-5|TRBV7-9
CASSSPVFVVAQYF
TGTGCCAGCAGCTCTCCGGTTTTCGTCGTGGCCCAGTACTTC
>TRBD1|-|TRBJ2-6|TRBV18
CASSPGTGFSGANVLTF
TGTGCCAGCTCACCCGGGACAGGCTTCTCTGGGGCCAACGTCCTGACTTTC
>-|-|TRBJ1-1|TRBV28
CASSPFGQRNTEAFF
TGTGCCAGCAGTCCCTTCGGACAGAGGAACACTGAAGCTTTCTTT
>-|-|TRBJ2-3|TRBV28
CASQTGGLGATQYF
TGTGCCAGCCAAACCGGTGGGTTAGGGGCGACGCAGTATTTT
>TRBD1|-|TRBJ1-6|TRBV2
CASSVAQGINSPLHF
TGTGCCAGCAGTGTCGCACAGGGGATCAATTCACCCCTCCACTTT
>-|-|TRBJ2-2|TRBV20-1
CSVETMGELFF
TGCAGTGTTGAGACAATGGGGGAGCTGTTTTTT
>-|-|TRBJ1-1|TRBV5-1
CASSLVPREDTEAFF
TGCGCCAGCAGCTTGGTCCCACGTGAGGACACTGAAGCTTTCTTT
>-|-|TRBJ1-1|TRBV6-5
CASFVRNTEAFF
TGTGCCAGCTTCGTTAGGAACACTGAAGCTTTCTTT
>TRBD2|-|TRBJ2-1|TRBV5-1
CASSLGTSGRSNEQFF
TGCGCCAGCAGCCTCGGGACTAGCGGGAGAAGCAATGAGCAGTTCTTC
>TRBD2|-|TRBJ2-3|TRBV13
CASSLEAGGRTDTQYF
TGTGCCAGCAGCTTAGAAGCGGGGGGCCGCACAGATACGCAGTATTTT
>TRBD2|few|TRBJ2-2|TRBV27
CASRPTSGGYTGELFF
TGTGCCAGCAGGCCAACTAGCGGGGGCTACACCGGGGAGCTGTTTTTT
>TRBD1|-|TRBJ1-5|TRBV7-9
CASSLGTGGTNQPQHF
TGTGCCAGCAGCTTGGGGACAGGGGGCACCAATCAGCCCCAGCATTTT
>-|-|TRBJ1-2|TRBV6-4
CASSSNGGGGGYTF
TGTGCCAGCAGTTCTAACGGTGGAGGAGGAGGCTACACCTTC
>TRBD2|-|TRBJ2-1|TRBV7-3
CASGEGFTNQNEQFF
TGTGCCAGCGGGGAGGGCTTTACGAATCAGAATGAGCAGTTCTTC
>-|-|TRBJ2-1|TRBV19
CASSKGQNYNEQFF
TGTGCCAGTAGTAAAGGACAGAATTACAATGAGCAGTTCTTC
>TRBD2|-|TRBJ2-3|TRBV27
CASSLNSGGAADTQYF
TGTGCCAGCAGTTTAAATAGCGGGGGGGCGGCAGATACGCAGTATTTT
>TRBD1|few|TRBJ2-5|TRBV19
CASSMTGARGTQYF
TGTGCCAGTAGTATGACAGGGGCCCGGGGGACCCAGTACTTC
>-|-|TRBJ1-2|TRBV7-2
CASSLRRGEGYTF
TGTGCCAGCAGCTTAAGGCGCGGGGAGGGCTACACCTTC
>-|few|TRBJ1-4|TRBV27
CASRVSLPTEKLFF
TGTGCCAGCAGGGTTTCCCTCCCTACCGAAAAACTGTTTTTT
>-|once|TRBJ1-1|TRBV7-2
CASSARVGVNTEAFF
TGTGCCAGCAGCGCGAGGGTAGGAGTGAACACTGAAGCTTTCTTT
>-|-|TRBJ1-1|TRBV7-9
CASSSPGRLVTEAFF
TGTGCCAGCAGCTCCCCGGGAAGGTTGGTAACTGAAGCTTTCTTT
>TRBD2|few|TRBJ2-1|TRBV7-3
CASSLTWTSGSRQFF
TGTGCCAGCAGCTTAACCTGGACTAGCGGGAGTAGGCAGTTCTTC